This T cell receptor beta chain is from a study of Ad26.COV2.S vaccination and SARS-CoV-2 variants (dated by TCRdb to about 2021). With respect to the entire study: Sequencing of the TCRbeta repertoire served to evaluate the specificity and breadth of SARS-CoV-2-reactive T cell receptors following Ad26.COV2.S vaccination. A total of approximately 30 samples were included in the TCR-sequenced set, comprising around 19 Ad26.COV2.S vaccine recipients, 5 placebo recipients and 8 SARS-CoV-2 convalescent individuals. Overall study results and their limits: Vaccine and placebo recipients had similar non-spike TCR breadth, a finding consistent with the vaccine containing only spike. Compared with placebo recipients, Ad26.COV2.S recipients showed higher spike-specific TCR breadth (P = 0.0014). The authors noted that total T cell responses may have been underestimated by the TCR breadth and depth analyses. After vaccination, substantial breadth of spike-specific CD8+ and CD4+ T cell responses was reported.

V is cut by 0 bases and J by 0 bases, and the space between the germline ends is 12 bases. The cysteine opens and the phenylalanine closes a CDR3 of 16 amino acids. The sequence is cut down to CDR3 DNA, 48 bases in frame from base 1. CDR1 LNHNV and CDR2 YYDKDF were looked up in the germline V gene (reference sequence). TCRbeta CDR3 regions were sequenced with the immunoSEQ Assay. After extraction, genomic DNA underwent amplification by bias-controlled multiplex PCR, followed by high-throughput sequencing. The original pipeline was this. To quantify the absolute abundance of every unique TCRbeta CDR3 region, sequences were collapsed and filtered. Usable DNA was measured by amplifying reference genes present in all nucleated cells, and TCRbeta template counts were normalized to that usable DNA to estimate T cell fraction. Repertoire TCRs were annotated as SARS-CoV-2-specific when V gene, CDR3 amino acid sequence and J gene were exactly matched to a known reactive TCR set. The reference SARS-CoV-2 TCR set came from MIRA and was filtered for enrichment in COVID-19-positive ImmuneCODE repertoires, removing public or cross-reactive TCRs. Using the MIRA antigens, annotated TCRs were further analysed by specific ORF or by position within an ORF. Depth was the summed frequency of annotated unique rearrangements, while breadth was defined as annotated unique rearrangements over total unique productive rearrangements. Two-sided Wilcoxon rank-sum tests were applied when comparing TCR breadth between groups. Held by TCRdb, this immuneACCESS table contains in-frame sequences only and omits some clones. Under half of the omission traces to an unresolved V gene where checked; the cause of the rest is unknown. That table furnishes V, J and clone size, whereas the DNA furnished D and trimming. The sample table lists 300,000 to 450,000 clones, 90% to 95% of them with a count of one. Roughly 3.9% of the sample is in the top ten clones.

The sample's time point label, decoded: individuals recovered from natural SARS-CoV-2 infection. A note on this clone: Its antigen target is currently unknown. Base qualities were left out, and no much larger clone turns up one base away.

The rearranged chain carries TRBV15 and TRBJ2-7; the D gene is unclear. This clonotype originated in a human donor who had recovered from COVID-19. The source material was peripheral blood, sampled after recovery from COVID-19. The nucleotide sequence is given as TGTGCCACCAGCAGAGATCGGGCAGGAGTCTCCTACGAGCAGTACTTC. It is translated as CATSRDRAGVSYEQYF. The variable domain in full, with residues beyond the CDR3 obtained from the reference TRBV15 and TRBJ2-7 genes, is DAMVIQNPRYQVTQFGKPVTLSCSQTLNHNVMYWYQQKSSQAPKLLFHYYDKDFNNEADTPDNFQSRRPNTSFCFLDIRSPGLGDTAMYLCATSRDRAGVSYEQYFGPGTRLTVT.